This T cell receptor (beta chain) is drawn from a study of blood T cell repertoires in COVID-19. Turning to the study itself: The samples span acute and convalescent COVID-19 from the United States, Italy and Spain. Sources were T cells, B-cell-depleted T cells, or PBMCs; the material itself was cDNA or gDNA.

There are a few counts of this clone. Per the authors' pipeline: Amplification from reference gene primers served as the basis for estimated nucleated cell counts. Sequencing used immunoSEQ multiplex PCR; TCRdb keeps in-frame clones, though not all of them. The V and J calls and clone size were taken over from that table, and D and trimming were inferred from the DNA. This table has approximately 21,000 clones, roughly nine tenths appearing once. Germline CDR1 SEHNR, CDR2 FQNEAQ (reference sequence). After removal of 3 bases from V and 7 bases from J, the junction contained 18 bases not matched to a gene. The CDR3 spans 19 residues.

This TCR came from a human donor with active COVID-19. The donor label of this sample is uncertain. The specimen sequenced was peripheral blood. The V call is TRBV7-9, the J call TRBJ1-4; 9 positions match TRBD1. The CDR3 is CASSFSNRGLWPWGEKLFF. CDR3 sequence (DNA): TGTGCCAGCAGCTTTTCGAACAGGGGGCTGTGGCCCTGGGGTGAAAAACTGTTTTTT.